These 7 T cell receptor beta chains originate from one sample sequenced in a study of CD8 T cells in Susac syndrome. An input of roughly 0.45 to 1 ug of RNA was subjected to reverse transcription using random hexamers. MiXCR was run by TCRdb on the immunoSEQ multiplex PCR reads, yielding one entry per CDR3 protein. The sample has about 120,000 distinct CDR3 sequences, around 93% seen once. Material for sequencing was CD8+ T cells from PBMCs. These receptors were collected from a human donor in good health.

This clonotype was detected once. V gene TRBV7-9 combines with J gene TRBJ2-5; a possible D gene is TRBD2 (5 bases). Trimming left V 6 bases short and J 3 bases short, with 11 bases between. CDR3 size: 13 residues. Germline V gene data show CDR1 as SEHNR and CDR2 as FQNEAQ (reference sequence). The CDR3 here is CASRDGIKETQYF. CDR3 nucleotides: TGTGCCAGCAGGGACGGGATAAAAGAGACCCAGTACTTC.

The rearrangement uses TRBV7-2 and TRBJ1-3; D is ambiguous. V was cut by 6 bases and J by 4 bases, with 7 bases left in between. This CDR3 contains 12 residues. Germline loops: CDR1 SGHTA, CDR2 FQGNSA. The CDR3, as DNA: TGTGCCAGCAGTCACGCGGGAAACACCATATATTTT. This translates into CASSHAGNTIYF.

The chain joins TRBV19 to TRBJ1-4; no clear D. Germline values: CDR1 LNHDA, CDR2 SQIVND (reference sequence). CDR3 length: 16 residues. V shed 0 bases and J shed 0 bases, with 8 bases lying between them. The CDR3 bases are TGTGCCAGTAGTATAGATCCCGGGGCAACTAATGAAAAACTGTTTTTT. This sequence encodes CASSIDPGATNEKLFF.

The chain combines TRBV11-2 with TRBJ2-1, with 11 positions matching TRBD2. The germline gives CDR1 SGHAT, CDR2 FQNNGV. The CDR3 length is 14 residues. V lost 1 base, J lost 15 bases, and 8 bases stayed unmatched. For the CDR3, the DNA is TGTGCCAGCAGCTTAGTCGGTAGCGGGAGGGCCTGGTTCTTC. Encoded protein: CASSLVGSGRAWFF.

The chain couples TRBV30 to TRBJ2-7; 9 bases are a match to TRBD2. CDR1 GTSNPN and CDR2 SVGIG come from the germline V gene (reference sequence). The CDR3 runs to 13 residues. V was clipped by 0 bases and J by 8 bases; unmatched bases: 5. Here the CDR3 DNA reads TGTGCCTGGAGTGTAGGCGGGAGGGCCCAGCAGTACTTC. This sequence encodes CAWSVGGRAQQYF.

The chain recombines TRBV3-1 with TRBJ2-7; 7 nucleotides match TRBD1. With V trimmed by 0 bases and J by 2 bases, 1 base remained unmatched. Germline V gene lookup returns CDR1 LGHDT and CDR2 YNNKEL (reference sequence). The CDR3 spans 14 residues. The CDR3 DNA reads TGTGCCAGCAGCCAAGACACAGGGGCCTACGAGCAGTACTTC. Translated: CASSQDTGAYEQYF.

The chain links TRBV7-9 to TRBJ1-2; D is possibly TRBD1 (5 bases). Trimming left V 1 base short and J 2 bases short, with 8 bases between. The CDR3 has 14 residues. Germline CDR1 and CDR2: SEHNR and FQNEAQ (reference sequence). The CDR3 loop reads CASSLDAGNYGYTF. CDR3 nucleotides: TGTGCCAGCAGCTTAGACGCAGGGAACTATGGCTACACCTTC.